The rows below give T cell receptor beta chains drawn from one sample of a study of human thymus T cells. The repertoire was sequenced with immunoSEQ multiplex PCR; TCRdb's copy has only in-frame clones and lacks some. Here the sample spans roughly 120,000 clones, around 96% being singletons. The sequenced sample consisted of thymus tissue. Receptors were obtained from a boy younger than two with a congenital heart defect but otherwise immunologically healthy. Each CDR3 is given with its conserved first and last residue. The D gene is left open where the match is weak. Not all rows give a size; the values are once, few, many and, for expanded clones, a class.

v_gene	abundance	d_gene	j_gene	CDR3nt	CDR3aa
TRBV5-1	.	TRBD2	TRBJ2-7	TGCGCCAGCAGCCCCAGCGGGGCCTCGTCCGAGCAGTACTTC	CASSPSGASSEQYF
TRBV5-1	.	TRBD2	TRBJ2-7	TGCGCCAGCAGCTTGATGGGACTAGCGAAAAACGAGCAGTACTTC	CASSLMGLAKNEQYF
TRBV19	.	TRBD1	TRBJ2-2	TGTGCCAGTGGGACAGGGGGAGAGGCCGGGGAGCTGTTTTTT	CASGTGGEAGELFF
TRBV28	.	.	TRBJ2-7	TGTGCCAGCAGTTTTGGTCCGGGGGTAGCTCAGTACTTC	CASSFGPGVAQYF
TRBV10-1	.	TRBD2	TRBJ2-1	TGCGCCAGCAGTGACCCTAGCGGGGGATACAATGAGCAGTTCTTC	CASSDPSGGYNEQFF
TRBV6-4	.	TRBD1	TRBJ1-6	TGTGCCAGCAGTGACTGCCGGGACAGGGGGCCCCCGGCCCTCCACTTT	CASSDCRDRGPPALHF
TRBV14	.	.	TRBJ1-2	TGTGCCAGCAGCCAAGAAACCTTTGGCTACACCTTC	CASSQETFGYTF
TRBV7-2	.	.	TRBJ1-2	TGTGCCAGCAGCTTAGTCCTTCCGTATGGCTACACCTTC	CASSLVLPYGYTF
TRBV11-2	.	TRBD2	TRBJ2-5	TGTGCCAGCAGCCCGGCGTCGGGGGGGCCCAAGACCCAGTACTTC	CASSPASGGPKTQYF
TRBV7-4	once	TRBD1	TRBJ1-1	TGTGCCAGCAGCCCACGACAGGGCACCACCCTGAACACTGAAGCTTTCTTT	CASSPRQGTTLNTEAFF
TRBV4-1	.	TRBD1	TRBJ1-1	TGCGCCAGCAGCCAAGCGCCCCCGACAGGGGGAGAAGCTTTCTTT	CASSQAPPTGGEAFF
TRBV10-3	.	.	TRBJ2-5	TGTGCCATCAGTGAGCTGGAGATCCAAGAGACCCAGTACTTC	CAISELEIQETQYF
TRBV28	.	.	TRBJ1-5	TGTGCCAGCAGACGCCCAAACGACAACTCCGGGCCCTATCAGCCCCAGCATTTT	CASRRPNDNSGPYQPQHF
TRBV6-5	.	TRBD1	TRBJ1-2	TGTGCCAGCAGTTATTTAGGGGGCGCGGGCTACACCTTC	CASSYLGGAGYTF
TRBV7-9	.	.	TRBJ1-6	TGTGCCAGCAGCGGGGGGGCCCTACCCCTCCACTTT	CASSGGALPLHF
TRBV28	.	.	TRBJ1-2	TGTGCCAGCAGTTTGACGGGGACCGTGTATGGCTACACCTTC	CASSLTGTVYGYTF
TRBV18	.	.	TRBJ1-6	TGTGCCAGCTCAAGGGTAAGGACCTATAATTCACCCCTCCACTTT	CASSRVRTYNSPLHF
TRBV5-1	.	.	TRBJ2-5	TGCGCCAGCAGCCCCGGACAGAGCATCCAAGAGACCCAGTACTTC	CASSPGQSIQETQYF
TRBV11-2	.	.	TRBJ1-1	TGTGCCAGCAGCCAGAGGGAGGGGAGGAGAGGAGCTTTCTTT	CASSQREGRRGAFF
TRBV30	once	.	TRBJ1-2	TGTGCCTCCGGACAGAGCCCTAACTATGGCTACACCTTC	CASGQSPNYGYTF
TRBV19	.	.	TRBJ1-6	TGTGCCAGTAGTTTCCCTCCTGGTAATTCACCCCTCCACTTT	CASSFPPGNSPLHF
TRBV15	.	.	TRBJ1-2	TGTGCCACCAGCAGAGATTCGAAGGAGGGAACCTATGGCTACACCTTC	CATSRDSKEGTYGYTF
TRBV7-9	.	.	TRBJ2-1	TGTGCCAGCAGCTTACGGGGGGCTAGAAATGAGCAGTTCTTC	CASSLRGARNEQFF
TRBV5-4	.	.	TRBJ2-1	TGTGCCAGCAGCGGTAGGTCAGTGGGGCCAGACAATGAGCAGTTCTTC	CASSGRSVGPDNEQFF
TRBV10-3	.	TRBD1	TRBJ2-7	TGTGCCATCAAGCGGGACAGGGGGCTCCACGAGCAGTACTTC	CAIKRDRGLHEQYF
TRBV7-3	.	TRBD2	TRBJ2-1	TGTGCCAGCAGCTTAAATGCGGGACTAGCCAGGTACAATGAGCAGTTCTTC	CASSLNAGLARYNEQFF
TRBV4-3	.	TRBD1	TRBJ2-1	TGCGCCAGCAGCCAAGATTCCCCGGACAGGGGGCAACGGAGTGAGCAGTTCTTC	CASSQDSPDRGQRSEQFF
TRBV4-1	.	TRBD2	TRBJ2-3	TGCGCCAGCAGCCAAGAGGATAGCGGGGGCTCAGATACGCAGTATTTT	CASSQEDSGGSDTQYF
TRBV5-6	.	TRBD1	TRBJ1-2	TGTGCCAGCAGCTGCATGCGACAGGGGCCAAGCTATGGCTACACCTTC	CASSCMRQGPSYGYTF
TRBV6-1	.	.	TRBJ1-2	TGTGCCAGCCATCCTGGGAGCTATGGCTACACCTTC	CASHPGSYGYTF
TRBV7-4	.	.	TRBJ2-1	TGTGCCAGCAGCTTGGGAGATGAGCAGTTCTTC	CASSLGDEQFF
TRBV25-1	.	.	TRBJ2-1	TGTGCCAGCAGTCCCCACAATGAGCAGTTCTTC	CASSPHNEQFF
TRBV29-1	.	.	TRBJ2-5	TGCAGCGTTGAATGGGGGGCAGTGCAAGAGACCCAGTACTTC	CSVEWGAVQETQYF
TRBV5-1	.	TRBD1	TRBJ2-5	TGCGCCAGCAGCTCGACATCTGGGACAGGGGGTGAAGAGACCCAGTACTTC	CASSSTSGTGGEETQYF
TRBV6-6	few	.	TRBJ2-1	TGTGCCAGCAGTTATCCTCGCAGCTACAATGAGCAGTTCTTC	CASSYPRSYNEQFF
TRBV9	.	TRBD2	TRBJ2-5	TGTGCCAGCAGCCGCGGGGAGCGGGGGGTCCAAGAGACCCAGTACTTC	CASSRGERGVQETQYF
TRBV30	once	.	TRBJ2-6	TGTGCCTGGAGCCCCTGGGCAGGAGGGGCCAACGTCCTGACTTTC	CAWSPWAGGANVLTF
TRBV28	.	.	TRBJ1-5	TGTGCCAGCAGTTTAGTGGGGGCAGAGGGTTACTCCGCTCAGCCCCAGCATTTT	CASSLVGAEGYSAQPQHF
TRBV6-6	.	TRBD2	TRBJ2-7	TGTGCCAGCCGACCGGGACTAGGGGCCTACGAGCAGTACTTC	CASRPGLGAYEQYF
TRBV5-1	.	.	TRBJ2-1	TGCGCCAGCAGCTGGGGCACAGGACGGGATGAGCAGTTCTTC	CASSWGTGRDEQFF
TRBV7-2	.	TRBD2	TRBJ2-1	TGTGCCAGCAGCTACCGACTAGCGGGGGGGCAAGACAATGAGCAGTTCTTC	CASSYRLAGGQDNEQFF
TRBV6-1	.	.	TRBJ1-1	TGTGCCAGCAGTACCGAAGGGGTAGGCACTGAAGCTTTCTTT	CASSTEGVGTEAFF
TRBV28	.	TRBD2	TRBJ2-3	TGTGCCAGCAGCTGGACTAGATCCACAGATACGCAGTATTTT	CASSWTRSTDTQYF
TRBV4-3	.	.	TRBJ1-2	TGCGCCAGCAGCCAACGCCAGTTCGGGGACAAGGAAGGCTACACCTTC	CASSQRQFGDKEGYTF
TRBV27	.	.	TRBJ1-3	TGTGCCAGCCGGGGGCAGGGGATTTCTGGAAACACCATATATTTT	CASRGQGISGNTIYF
TRBV7-8	.	.	TRBJ1-2	TGTGCCAGCAGCCCTATCCCACTCGGGACGGAATCCTTGAACTATGGCTACACCTTC	CASSPIPLGTESLNYGYTF
TRBV5-1	.	TRBD2	TRBJ2-3	TGCGCCAGCAGCTGGGGACTAGCGGGTTACACAGATACGCAGTATTTT	CASSWGLAGYTDTQYF
TRBV6-4	.	.	TRBJ2-4	TGTGCCAGGCACAGGGTCCTAGCCAAAAACATTCAGTACTTC	CARHRVLAKNIQYF
TRBV7-2	once	.	TRBJ2-5	TGTGCCAGCATTGAGACGGGGGACCTGTACCAAGAGACCCAGTACTTC	CASIETGDLYQETQYF
TRBV15	.	.	TRBJ2-2	TGTGCCACCAGCCAAGGAGAGGAGGCCAACACCGGGGAGCTGTTTTTT	CATSQGEEANTGELFF
TRBV11-2	.	TRBD2	TRBJ2-7	TGTGCCAGCAGCTTAATCCCCTGGACTAGCGGGGCCCCTCCTTACGAGCAGTACTTC	CASSLIPWTSGAPPYEQYF
TRBV5-1	.	.	TRBJ2-3	TGCGCCAGCAGCTTGGTGGTAGATACGCAGTATTTT	CASSLVVDTQYF
TRBV11-3	.	TRBD2	TRBJ2-1	TGTGCCAGCAGCTCTCCGGGACTAGCGGGGGTACACAGCAATGAGCAGTTCTTC	CASSSPGLAGVHSNEQFF
TRBV11-2	.	TRBD1	TRBJ1-2	TGTGCCAGCAGCTTAGGGACAGCCCGGACAGGACCCACTAACTATGGCTACACCTTC	CASSLGTARTGPTNYGYTF
TRBV6-5	.	TRBD1	TRBJ2-5	TGTGCCAGCGGGGAGCAGGGGGCGCGGGGAGAGACCCAGTACTTC	CASGEQGARGETQYF
TRBV11-2	.	TRBD2	TRBJ2-1	TGTGCCAGCAGCTCTTTAGCGGGGGGCACCTACAATGAGCAGTTCTTC	CASSSLAGGTYNEQFF
TRBV29-1	.	TRBD2	TRBJ2-5	TGCAGCGTCCAACGACATAGCGGGGGCATCCAAGAGACCCAGTACTTC	CSVQRHSGGIQETQYF
TRBV4-3	.	TRBD2	TRBJ2-2	TGCGCCAGCAGCCACGTGACTAGCGGGGGGGCCGACACCGGGGAGCTGTTTTTT	CASSHVTSGGADTGELFF
TRBV28	.	.	TRBJ2-7	TGTGCCAGCAGCTCCTGCGGAGCCGGGGGATCCTACGAGCAGTACTTC	CASSSCGAGGSYEQYF